The 14 T cell receptor beta chains presented below share a single source sample, sequenced in a study of T-cell reconstitution after alpha-beta-depleted transplantation in children. TCRbeta library construction was performed incorporating unique molecular identifiers. Each CDR3 protein gets one entry after TCRdb re-called the PCR reads with MiXCR. This sample carries 250,000 to 400,000 distinct CDR3 sequences, 20% to 30% of them seen once, and the ten largest clones take approximately 11%. This material consisted of PBMCs, mostly from graft donor cells, taken 180 days after TCRalphabeta/CD19-depleted stem cell transplant. The receptors derive from a male patient younger than 18 who had a stem cell transplant for acute lymphoblastic leukemia, so the T cells may come from the graft donor.

This clonotype has more than one count but fewer than ten. The rearrangement links TRBV6-1 to TRBJ2-7; no definite D call. The V gene's germline CDR1 is MNHNS and CDR2 SASEGT. The CDR3 runs to 10 residues. Trimming took off 6 bases at V and 3 bases at J, with 3 bases between the two ends. As DNA, the CDR3 is TGTGCCAGCAGGCACTACGAGCAGTACTTC. This codes for CASRHYEQYF.

The V gene is TRBV11-2, the J gene TRBJ2-1, with 7 bases fitting TRBD1. The CDR3 has 15 amino acids. V shed 6 bases and J 5 bases; nucleotides not matched to a gene: 10. Germline V CDR1 and CDR2: SGHAT, FQNNGV. The CDR3 coding sequence is TGTGCCAGCAGTCTTAGGGGGCGCCCCAACAATGAGCAGTTCTTC. This translates into CASSLRGRPNNEQFF.

This clonotype was seen at least ten times. The V call is TRBV5-1, the J call TRBJ2-7; D unresolved. CDR3 length: 11 residues. Looked up from germline, CDR1 is SGHRS and CDR2 is YFSETQ. The V end lost 1 base, the J end lost 6 bases, and 5 bases lay between the germline ends. CDR3 loop: CASSLMSEQYF. The CDR3 DNA sequence: TGCGCCAGCAGCTTGATGAGCGAGCAGTACTTC. Drawing the rest from reference TRBV5-1 and TRBJ2-7, the complete variable domain is KAGVTQTPRYLIKTRGQQVTLSCSPISGHRSVSWYQQTPGQGLQFLFEYFSETQRNKGNFPGRFSGRQFSNSRSEMNVSTLELGDSALYLCASSLMSEQYFGPGTRLTVT.

A few counts support this clonotype. The J gene is TRBJ2-5, the V gene TRBV5-1; D is undetermined. Deletions cut 0 bases from V and 2 bases from J, with 14 bases between. The germline V gene encodes CDR1 SGHRS and CDR2 YFSETQ. The CDR3 runs to 16 residues. The CDR3 DNA reads TGCGCCAGCAGCTTGGTTCATTGGGGATATCAAGAGACCCAGTACTTC. Protein sequence: CASSLVHWGYQETQYF.

Note on this clonotype: The junction differs from germline at one of its ends, possibly a read error. The V gene is TRBV12-3 or TRBV12-4, the J gene TRBJ1-1, with a tentative D call TRBD1 (6 bases). The CDR3 has 13 amino acids. In DNA form, the CDR3 reads TGTGCCAGCAGTCCGGGACATTACACTGAAGTTTTCTTT. Protein: CASSPGHYTEVFF.

This clonotype was counted between two and nine times. The CDR3 loop reads CAHAEGPAYEQYF. The DNA of the CDR3 is TGTGCCCACGCCGAGGGACCCGCCTACGAGCAGTACTTC. V and J are TRBV6-5 and TRBJ2-7; D tentatively reads TRBD1 or TRBD2 (5 bases each). This CDR3 comprises 13 residues. Germline V lookup: CDR1 MNHEY, CDR2 SVGAGI. The V and J ends lost 11 bases and 2 bases respectively, with 16 bases between them.

Only a few counts were recorded for this clonotype. V and J are TRBV24-1 and TRBJ2-5; a possible D gene is TRBD2 (7 bases). This CDR3 is 14 amino acids long. Germline CDR1 is KGHDR and CDR2 is SFDVKD. Trimming shortened V by 8 bases and J by 5 bases, and 17 bases separated the two germline ends. CDR3 in DNA: TGTGCCACCACTCCCCCCAGGGGAGGGGAGACCCAGTACTTC. Amino acid sequence: CATTPPRGGETQYF.

This clonotype was recorded once. The V gene is TRBV5-1, the J gene TRBJ1-1; 10 nucleotides align to TRBD1. The CDR3 is 15 amino acids. V was clipped by 4 bases and J by 1 base; unmatched bases: 4. CDR1 and CDR2 from the germline V gene are SGHRS and YFSETQ. In DNA, the CDR3 is TGCGCCAGCAGCCGGACAGGGGGAGAGAACACTGAAGCTTTCTTT. Its protein product is CASSRTGGENTEAFF. Full variable domain (outside the CDR3, taken from reference TRBV5-1 and TRBJ1-1): KAGVTQTPRYLIKTRGQQVTLSCSPISGHRSVSWYQQTPGQGLQFLFEYFSETQRNKGNFPGRFSGRQFSNSRSEMNVSTLELGDSALYLCASSRTGGENTEAFFGQGTRLTVV.

The V call is TRBV5-6, the J call TRBJ2-3; D ambiguous. Per germline, CDR1 SGHDT and CDR2 YYEEEE. CDR3 length: 11 residues. V lost 1 base, J lost 7 bases, and 4 bases lay in between. CDR3 sequence reads: CASSLFYTQYF. CDR3 nucleotide sequence: TGTGCCAGCAGCTTGTTTTATACGCAGTATTTT.

Ten or more counts support this clonotype. The chain recombines TRBV5-1 with TRBJ2-7, with 9 bases matching TRBD2. The CDR3 has 15 amino acids. V was pared by 1 base and J by 1 base, with 3 bases of the junction left unmatched. In germline, CDR1 is SGHRS, CDR2 YFSETQ. As DNA, the CDR3 is TGCGCCAGCAGCTTGTCTCTAGCGGGGTCCTACGAGCAGTACTTC. It encodes CASSLSLAGSYEQYF.

The V and J genes are TRBV2 and TRBJ2-3; D gene uncertain. The germline gives CDR1 SNHLY, CDR2 FYNNEI. There are 15 residues in the CDR3. V shed 3 bases and J shed 2 bases, with 12 bases lying between them. CDR3 sequence reads: CASSDGSYLTDTQYF. CDR3 DNA sequence: TGTGCCAGCAGTGACGGCAGTTACCTCACAGATACGCAGTATTTT.

Notes on this clonotype: This sequence may be a read error, since a much larger clone differs from it by one base. The chain recombines TRBV29-1 with TRBJ2-7; maybe TRBD1 (5 bases). The CDR3 covers 11 residues. The V and J ends lost 5 bases and 3 bases respectively, with 8 bases between them. Germline assignment: CDR1 SQVTM and CDR2 ANQGSEA. The chain's CDR3 is CSVLGDYEQYF. The DNA of the CDR3 is TGCAGCGTTTTAGGGGACTACGAGCAGTACTTC.

CDR3: CASSQRAGRQPQHF. The CDR3 bases are TGTGCCAGCAGCCAAAGGGCAGGGCGTCAGCCCCAGCATTTT. The genes are TRBV3-1 and TRBJ1-5; D is possibly TRBD1 (5 bases). The CDR3 sequence is 14 residues long. The germline V and J ends were trimmed by 2 bases and 6 bases, with 11 bases remaining between them. The V gene's germline CDR1 is LGHDT and CDR2 YNNKEL (reference sequence).

This clonotype came up a few times. The J gene is TRBJ2-1, the V gene TRBV5-1; 13 nucleotides match TRBD2. Trimming cost V 5 bases and J 9 bases; bases outside gene matches: 8. Germline V gene sequence: CDR1 SGHRS, CDR2 YFSETQ. The CDR3 length is 15 residues. CDR3 coding DNA: TGCGCCAGCAGTTATGGACTAGCGGGAGTTAGTGAGCAGTTCTTC. This gives the protein CASSYGLAGVSEQFF.